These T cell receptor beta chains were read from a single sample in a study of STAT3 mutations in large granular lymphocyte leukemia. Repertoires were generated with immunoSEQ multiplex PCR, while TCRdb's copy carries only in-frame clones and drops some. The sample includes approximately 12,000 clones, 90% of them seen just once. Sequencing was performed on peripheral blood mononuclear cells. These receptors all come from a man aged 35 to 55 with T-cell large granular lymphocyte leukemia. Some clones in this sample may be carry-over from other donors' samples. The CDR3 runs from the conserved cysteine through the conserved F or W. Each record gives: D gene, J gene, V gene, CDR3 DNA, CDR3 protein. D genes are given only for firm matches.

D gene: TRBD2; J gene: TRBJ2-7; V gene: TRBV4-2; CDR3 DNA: TGTGCCAGCAGCCCCGGGAGGGGAGCCTACGAGCAGTACTTC; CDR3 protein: CASSPGRGAYEQYF
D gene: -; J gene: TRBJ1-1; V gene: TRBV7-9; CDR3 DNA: TGTGCCAGCAGCCAAGACCTGAACACTGAAGCTTTCTTT; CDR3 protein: CASSQDLNTEAFF
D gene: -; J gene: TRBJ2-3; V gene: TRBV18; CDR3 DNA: TGTGCCAGCTCCCCGGGTGGGACACCCGTCATCTTCACAGATACGCAGTATTTT; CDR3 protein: CASSPGGTPVIFTDTQYF
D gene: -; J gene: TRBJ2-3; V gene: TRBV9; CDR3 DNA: TGTGCCAGCAGCGCATCAGGGGTGATAGCAGATACGCAGTATTTT; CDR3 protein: CASSASGVIADTQYF
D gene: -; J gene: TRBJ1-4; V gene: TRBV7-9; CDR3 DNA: TGTGCCAGCACCCACCCGACGGTATCAAATGAAAAACTGTTTTTT; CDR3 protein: CASTHPTVSNEKLFF
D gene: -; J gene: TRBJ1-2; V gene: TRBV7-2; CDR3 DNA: TGTGCCAGCAGCCGCCTAGAGGGGCGGACGTGGGACTATGGCTACACCTTC; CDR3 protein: CASSRLEGRTWDYGYTF
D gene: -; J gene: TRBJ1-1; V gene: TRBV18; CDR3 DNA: TGTGCCAGCTCACCACCCCGGCTCGGCACAATGAACACTGAAGCTTTCTTT; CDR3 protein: CASSPPRLGTMNTEAFF
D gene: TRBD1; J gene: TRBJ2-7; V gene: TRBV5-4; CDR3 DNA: TGTGCCAGAAGCCTCCGACAGGGACCCAACGAGCAGTACTTC; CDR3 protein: CARSLRQGPNEQYF
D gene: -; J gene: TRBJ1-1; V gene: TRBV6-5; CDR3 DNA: TGTGCCAGCAGCCCATATCCTAGCACTGAAGCTTTCTTT; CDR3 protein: CASSPYPSTEAFF
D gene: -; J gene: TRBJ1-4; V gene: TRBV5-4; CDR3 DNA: TGTGCCAGCAGTCTCCGTGCAACTAATGAAAAACTGTTTTTT; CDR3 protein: CASSLRATNEKLFF